The 23 T cell receptor beta chains given below trace back to one sample, sequenced in a study of spatial heterogeneity in lung cancer. Time point given: sample taken at primary tumor resection. Researchers sequenced whole RNA taken from tumor, nontumor lung or frozen PBMC without sorting. In TCRdb, the 5' RACE reads were re-called with MiXCR into one record per CDR3 protein. This table has about 26,000 distinct CDR3 sequences, roughly 13% appearing once. Sequencing used PBMCs, obtained at surgery. The receptor source for this set is a female donor with early-stage non-small cell lung cancer.

The rearrangement uses TRBV12-3 or TRBV12-4 and TRBJ1-1, with D possibly matching TRBD1 (6 bases). CDR3 size: 15 residues. V was clipped by 1 base and J by 2 bases, with 11 bases between them. For the CDR3, the DNA is TGTGCCAGCAGTTTAGGGGGGCAGCCCAACACTGAAGCTTTCTTT. Protein sequence: CASSLGGQPNTEAFF.

The sample holds many counts of this clonotype. CDR3 in amino acids: CASSKVKGTGSDEQYF. In nucleotides, the CDR3 is TGTGCCAGCAGCAAAGTAAAAGGGACAGGGTCGGACGAGCAGTACTTC. The chain joins TRBV7-2 to TRBJ2-7; 9 nucleotides line up with TRBD1. Germline V lookup: CDR1 SGHTA, CDR2 FQGNSA. V shed 5 bases and J 5 bases; nucleotides not matched to a gene: 13. This CDR3 is built from 16 residues.

This clonotype was found many times. The rearrangement links TRBV7-6 to TRBJ2-6; D ambiguous. This CDR3 comprises 20 residues. V shed 2 bases and J shed 0 bases, with 20 bases lying between them. The V gene's germline CDR1 is SGHVS and CDR2 FNYEAQ. The CDR3 protein is CASSLNIWGWNLSGANVLTF. The CDR3 bases are TGTGCCAGCAGCTTAAATATTTGGGGATGGAACCTCTCTGGGGCCAACGTCCTGACTTTC.

V usage is TRBV4-3 and J usage is TRBJ1-1, with TRBD1 as a possible D gene (5 bases). Germline V gene sequence: CDR1 LGHNA, CDR2 YSLEER. This CDR3 contains 14 residues. The ends were cut back, 0 bases at V and 3 bases at J, with 8 bases in the middle. In DNA form, the CDR3 reads TGCGCCAGCAGCCAAGATCCGGGGGACACTGAAGCTTTCTTT. Its protein is CASSQDPGDTEAFF.

This clonotype was picked up many times. The V gene is TRBV12-3 or TRBV12-4, the J gene TRBJ2-1; 12 nucleotides agree with TRBD2. The V and J ends lost 1 base and 9 bases, in that order; junction bases with no gene match: 10. CDR3 length: 17 amino acids. This CDR3 is CASSLVGGTSGSSEQFF. CDR3 DNA sequence: TGTGCCAGCAGTTTAGTCGGCGGGACTAGCGGGTCGAGTGAGCAGTTCTTC.

The chain recombines TRBV11-2 with TRBJ2-1; D call uncertain. CDR3 length: 15 amino acids. V was trimmed by 4 bases and J by 0 bases, leaving 10 bases between them. Germline V gene lookup returns CDR1 SGHAT and CDR2 FQNNGV. The DNA for the CDR3 is TGTGCCAGCAGCTCGACCCTCAGCTCCTACAATGAGCAGTTCTTC. Amino acid sequence: CASSSTLSSYNEQFF.

The V and J genes are TRBV24-1 and TRBJ2-2; 9 bases line up with TRBD1. This CDR3 has 13 amino acids. CDR1 and CDR2 from the germline V gene are KGHDR and SFDVKD. The V gene end was trimmed by 9 bases and the J gene end by 12 bases; junction bases not matched to a gene: 10. CDR3 sequence reads: CATPPVDRGKLFF. The DNA for the CDR3 is TGTGCCACCCCCCCGGTGGACAGGGGTAAGCTGTTTTTT.

This clonotype has ten or more counts. J is TRBJ2-5 and V is TRBV15; 7 nucleotides line up with TRBD2. The germline CDR1 and CDR2 sequences are LNHNV and YYDKDF (reference sequence). V was pared by 5 bases and J by 5 bases, with 5 bases of the junction left unmatched. This CDR3 region has 13 residues. The CDR3 region is CATSLASGETQYF. DNA for the CDR3: TGTGCCACCAGCTTGGCTAGCGGCGAGACCCAGTACTTC.

This chain connects TRBV4-3 to TRBJ1-1; D is unclear. This CDR3 is built from 17 residues. Looked up from germline, CDR1 is LGHNA and CDR2 is YSLEER. Trimming cost V 0 bases and J 3 bases, with 17 bases left between them. The CDR3 region is CASSQDFRVGGDTEAFF. The CDR3 nucleotides read TGCGCCAGCAGCCAAGATTTCCGGGTTGGTGGGGACACTGAAGCTTTCTTT.

This clonotype showed up many times. The chain joins TRBV5-6 to TRBJ1-3; no clear D. There are 16 residues in the CDR3. Germline V CDR1 and CDR2: SGHDT, YYEEEE. Trimming took 0 bases from V and 0 from J, leaving 10 bases between them. CDR3 coding DNA: TGTGCCAGCAGCTTGGGCCACAGCGTCTCTGGAAACACCATATATTTT. Its translation is CASSLGHSVSGNTIYF. The whole variable domain, filled in from reference TRBV5-6 and TRBJ1-3, reads DAGVTQSPTHLIKTRGQQVTLRCSPKSGHDTVSWYQQALGQGPQFIFQYYEEEERQRGNFPDRFSGHQFPNYSSELNVNALLLGDSALYLCASSLGHSVSGNTIYFGEGSWLTVV.

This clonotype was recorded at least ten times. The chain employs TRBV29-1 and TRBJ1-1; no definite D call. Trimming shortened V by 5 bases and J by 3 bases, and 13 bases separated the two germline ends. CDR1 is SQVTM, CDR2 ANQGSEA, per germline. The CDR3 covers 13 residues. The CDR3 sequence: CSVSKSPDTEAFF. In nucleotides, the CDR3 is TGCAGCGTTTCGAAATCCCCGGACACTGAAGCTTTCTTT.

This clonotype was recorded at least ten times. A read error may produce the germline difference seen at one junction end. The V and J genes are TRBV18 and TRBJ1-1, with D unclear. The CDR3 length is 13 residues. Germline V gene sequence: CDR1 KGHSH, CDR2 LQKENI. CDR3 amino acids: CTSSPMANTEAFF. CDR3 bases: TGTACCAGCTCACCAATGGCGAACACTGAAGCTTTCTTT.

V usage is TRBV4-1 and J usage is TRBJ1-1, with TRBD1 as a possible D gene (5 bases). Germline lookup yields CDR1 MGHRA and CDR2 YSYEKL. This CDR3 comprises 13 residues. V was shortened by 3 bases and J by 7 bases, with 12 bases between the two germline ends. The CDR3: CASSQGTDREAFF. As DNA, the CDR3 is TGCGCCAGCAGCCAGGGGACCGACCGTGAAGCTTTCTTT.

This clonotype was counted many times. The chain is built from TRBV7-9 and TRBJ1-5; D is uncertain. Deletions cut 0 bases from V and 2 bases from J, with 5 bases between. The CDR3 runs 14 residues. CDR1 and CDR2 from the germline V gene are SEHNR and FQNEAQ (reference sequence). CDR3 residues: CASSLAKGNQPQHF. Written as DNA, the CDR3 is TGTGCCAGCAGCTTAGCGAAAGGCAATCAGCCCCAGCATTTT.

This clonotype is termed medium-sized. V gene TRBV7-9 combines with J gene TRBJ1-4; tentative D call: TRBD1 (6 bases). Trimming removed 5 bases from V and 8 bases from J, with 24 bases in between. There are 17 residues in the CDR3. Germline values: CDR1 SEHNR, CDR2 FQNEAQ (reference sequence). CDR3 DNA: TGTGCCAGCAGCACAACGGACAGAACGGCCTTCGACGAAAAACTGTTTTTT. This translates into CASSTTDRTAFDEKLFF.

This clonotype was recorded at least ten times. This chain connects TRBV7-3 to TRBJ2-1; 13 positions match TRBD2. Trimming removed 3 bases from V and 7 bases from J; junction bases left unmatched: 6. Looked up from germline, CDR1 is SGHTA and CDR2 is FQGTGA. This CDR3 spans 16 amino acids. DNA of the CDR3: TGTGCCAGCAGCTTCCTAGGACTAGCGGGGGATAATGAGCAGTTCTTC. Translation: CASSFLGLAGDNEQFF.

The genes are TRBV29-1 and TRBJ1-4; TRBD1 might be the D (5 bases). Trimming cost V 4 bases and J 8 bases, with 11 bases left between them. There are 12 residues in the CDR3. Germline CDR1 reads SQVTM; CDR2 reads ANQGSEA. The CDR3 spells CSVVGVGEKLFF. In nucleotides, the CDR3 is TGCAGCGTTGTAGGGGTGGGAGAAAAACTGTTTTTT.

This clonotype came up many times. The chain has TRBV2 and TRBJ2-4, with D uncertain. This CDR3 has 14 amino acids. CDR1 is SNHLY and CDR2 is FYNNEI in the germline V gene. V lost 0 bases and J lost 5, with 8 bases in between. CDR3 loop: CASSEARSQNIQYF. DNA for the CDR3: TGTGCCAGCAGTGAAGCGCGTAGCCAAAACATTCAGTACTTC.

This clonotype has ten or more counts. J is TRBJ2-3 and V is TRBV29-1; 11 nucleotides align to TRBD1. V lost 0 bases to trimming and J lost 4 bases; unmatched junction nucleotides: 6. CDR3 length: 16 amino acids. Germline V gives CDR1 SQVTM, CDR2 ANQGSEA. The CDR3 loop reads CSVEEPGQGVADTQYF. The CDR3 nucleotides read TGCAGCGTTGAAGAACCGGGACAGGGGGTTGCAGATACGCAGTATTTT.

This clonotype appeared many times. The chain is built from TRBV28 and TRBJ2-7; D assignment may be TRBD1 or TRBD2 (5 bases each). The CDR3 extends over 15 amino acids. Germline V lookup: CDR1 MDHEN, CDR2 SYDVKM. V was trimmed by 5 bases and J by 2 bases, leaving 16 bases between them. CDR3 DNA sequence: TGTGCCAGCAGTCAATTCGGGACCGATACCTACGAGCAGTACGTC. It specifies CASSQFGTDTYEQYV.

This clonotype was observed at least ten times. The J gene is TRBJ2-7, the V gene TRBV20-1, with a possible D match to TRBD1 (5 bases). Trimming cost V 2 bases and J 7 bases, with 9 bases left between them. CDR3 length: 11 residues. Germline V gene sequence: CDR1 DFQATT, CDR2 SNEGSKA (reference sequence). CDR3 protein: CSARQGLEQYV. The CDR3 DNA is TGCAGTGCTAGACAGGGTTTGGAGCAGTACGTC.

The table lists this clonotype with many counts. This rearrangement joins TRBV5-1 to TRBJ1-6; 8 bases are a match to TRBD1. The J segment lost 8 bases and the V segment lost 1 base, leaving 5 bases of the junction unmatched. This CDR3 region has 15 residues. CDR1 SGHRS and CDR2 YFSETQ come from the germline V gene. CDR3: CASSLRGTGDSPLHF. The CDR3 DNA is TGCGCCAGCAGCTTGCGTGGGACAGGTGATTCACCCCTCCACTTT.

The chain combines TRBV7-9 with TRBJ1-4; maybe TRBD1 (6 bases). The CDR3 covers 14 residues. In germline, CDR1 is SEHNR, CDR2 FQNEAQ (reference sequence). The V end was cut by 7 bases, the J end by 4 bases, with 13 bases between. The CDR3 coding sequence is TGTGCCAGCAACCCACAGGGAAATAATGAAAAACTGTTTTTT. Amino acids: CASNPQGNNEKLFF.